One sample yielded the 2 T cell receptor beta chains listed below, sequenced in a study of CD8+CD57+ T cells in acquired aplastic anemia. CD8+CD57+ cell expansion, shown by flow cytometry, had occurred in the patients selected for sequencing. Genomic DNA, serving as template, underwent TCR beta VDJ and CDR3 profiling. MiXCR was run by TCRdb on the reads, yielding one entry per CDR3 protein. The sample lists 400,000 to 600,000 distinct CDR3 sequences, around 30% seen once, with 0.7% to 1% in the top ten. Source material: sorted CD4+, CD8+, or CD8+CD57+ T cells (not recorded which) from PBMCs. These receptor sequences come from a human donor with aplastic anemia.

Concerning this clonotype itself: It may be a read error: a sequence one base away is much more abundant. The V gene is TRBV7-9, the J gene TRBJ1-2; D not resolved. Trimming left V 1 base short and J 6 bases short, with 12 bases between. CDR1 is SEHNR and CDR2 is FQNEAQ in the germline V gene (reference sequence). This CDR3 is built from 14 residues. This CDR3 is CASSLGGLDHGYTF. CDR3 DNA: TGTGCCAGCAGCTTAGGGGGATTGGACCATGGCTACACCTTC.

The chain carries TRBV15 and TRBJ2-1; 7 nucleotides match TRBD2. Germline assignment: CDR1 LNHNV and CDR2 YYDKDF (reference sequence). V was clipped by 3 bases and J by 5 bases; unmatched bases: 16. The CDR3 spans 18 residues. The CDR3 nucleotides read TGTGCCACCAGCAGTGGTAGGACCGTAGCGGGCGCTGACAATGAGCAGTTCTTC. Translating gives CATSSGRTVAGADNEQFF.